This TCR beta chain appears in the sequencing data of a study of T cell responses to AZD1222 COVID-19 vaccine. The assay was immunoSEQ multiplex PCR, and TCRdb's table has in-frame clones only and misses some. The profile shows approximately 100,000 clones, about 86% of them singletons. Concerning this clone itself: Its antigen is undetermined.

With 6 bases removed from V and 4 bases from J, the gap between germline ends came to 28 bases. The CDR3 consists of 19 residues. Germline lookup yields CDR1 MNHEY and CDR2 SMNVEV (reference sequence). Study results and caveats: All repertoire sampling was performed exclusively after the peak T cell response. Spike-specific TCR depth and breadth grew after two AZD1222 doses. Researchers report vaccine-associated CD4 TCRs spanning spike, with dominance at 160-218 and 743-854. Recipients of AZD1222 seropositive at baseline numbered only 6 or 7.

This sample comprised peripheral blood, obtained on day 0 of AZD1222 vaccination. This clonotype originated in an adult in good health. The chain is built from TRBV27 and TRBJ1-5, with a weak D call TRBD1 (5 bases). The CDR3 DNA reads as TGTGCCAGCAGCAGGAGCCTTATGATAGGGACGGCGAAGAATCAGCCCCAGCATTTT. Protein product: CASSRSLMIGTAKNQPQHF.